This T cell receptor beta chain is drawn from a study of identical twins (dated by TCRdb to the mid-2010s). At the level of the whole study: To test whether fetal clonotypes persist, the study used deep sequencing on TCR alpha and beta repertoires from monozygotic twins, unrelated adults of various ages, and cord blood. Replicate twin experiments were performed at different times using different library preparation protocols to rule out contamination. General findings and caveats noted by the study authors: Compared with coincidental sharing between unrelated individuals, out-of-frame TCR alpha sequences shared between twins had an excess of sequences with low generation probability. Excess twin sharing in beta out-of-frame sequences was weaker because fewer shared sequences lowered the signal-to-noise ratio. Abundant cord blood beta clonotypes carried fewer insertions; young adult naive repertoires showed a weaker similar trend, while memory repertoires showed none. In monozygotic twins, recombination models systematically underestimated out-of-frame TCR alpha sharing, but the models matched the sharing seen between unrelated individuals. Because the same donors could not be followed over many years, the conclusions relied on cross-sectional statistical analysis. Invariant T cells such as MAIT and iNKT could partly confound zero-insertion analyses, though diverse VJ usage argued against this for most clonotypes.

In regard to this clonotype: Its antigen is unknown. No much larger clonotype is one base removed from it; base qualities were not supplied.

Only healthy Caucasian donors were included. The twin cohort consisted of three pairs of female monozygotic twins, all aged roughly 18 to 29 years. Peripheral blood mononuclear cells were the source from which RNA for the TCR libraries was isolated. Library method: 5' RACE. Sequencing relied on an Illumina HiSeq 2000. Template switching added a universal primer binding site, and the final cDNA carried a unique molecular identifier that allowed TCR cDNA molecules to be counted accurately. Specific primers in the conserved constant-segment region were used to synthesize first-strand cDNA for TCR alpha and beta chains. To control for contamination, every cDNA library was double barcoded, receiving both a SMART-Mk sample barcode and Illumina barcodes. TruSeq adapter sequences, together with Illumina sample barcodes, were added in two successive PCR steps. The TCR alpha and beta cDNA libraries were sequenced on the Illumina HiSeq platform using custom primers. The authors processed their data as follows. Raw reads were processed with MiGEC to extract unique molecular identifiers, and MiXCR was used to determine CDR3 positions. For each individual, recombination models were inferred using an EM algorithm with the repgenHMM and IGoR tools. Shared clonotypes were analyzed with the tcR package in R, and sharing was normalized by the product of cloneset sizes. Out-of-frame nonproductive sequences were analyzed to study raw recombination free of thymic and clonal selection effects. TCRdb itself trimmed the public reads at Q25 with fastp, ran MiXCR and retained productive beta chains. Entries are consolidated by CDR3 protein sequence, retaining the most common genes and DNA. The V and J calls and clone size come from TCRdb's table, not from the authors' own analysis. The sample contains around 960,000 distinct CDR3 sequences, more than 9% of them found a single time. The ten largest make up around 1.5% of the sample.

Trimming takes 6 bases from V and 2 bases from J, and the germline ends sit 15 bases apart. Reading from cysteine to phenylalanine, the CDR3 counts 15 amino acids. Only the CDR3 DNA is retained, 45 bases long and in frame from the first base. The CDR1 and CDR2 encoded by the germline V gene are ENHRY and SYGVKD. These data were also reused for a study on yellow fever vaccine responses in identical twins. The other study reports the following: According to the authors, the vaccine-induced T cell response in identical twins seemed to be partly convergent and partly specific to each individual. Focusing on identical twins, the study followed the T cell clones that responded to the vaccine, and did so with precision.

This TCR derives from a woman younger than 30 in good health. The sample taken for sequencing was PBMCs. Here the chain combines TRBV10-3 and TRBJ2-3; TRBD1 could be the D gene, as 6 bases match. CDR3 sequence: CAISATGTDTDTQYF. The base sequence is TGTGCCATCAGCGCCACAGGGACGGACACAGATACGCAGTATTTT.